This T cell receptor (beta chain) derives from a study of molecular identifiers for immune sequencing clone quantification. TCRdb re-analysed the PCR reads in MiXCR, keeping a single row per CDR3 protein. This table has 600,000 to 650,000 distinct CDR3 sequences, less than 20% appearing once. Germline V gene data show CDR1 as MNHEY and CDR2 as SVGEGT. Trimming removed 0 bases from V and 0 bases from J, with 15 bases in between. This CDR3 comprises 18 residues. Only a few counts were recorded for this clonotype. The sequencing sample was made of naive CD8+ T cells from blood, with Jurkat cell RNA spiked in. Subset of the sample: FACS-sorted CD8+CD4-CCR7+CD45RA+ naive T cells. V and J are TRBV6-2 or TRBV6-3 and TRBJ2-1; tentatively, D is TRBD2 (7 bases). The TCR comes from a human donor in good health. Some libraries in this study had Jurkat cell RNA spiked in. The CDR3, as DNA: TGTGCCAGCAGTTACTCGTCTGCGGGGGCTAGCTCCTACAATGAGCAGTTCTTC. This codes for CASSYSSAGASSYNEQFF.